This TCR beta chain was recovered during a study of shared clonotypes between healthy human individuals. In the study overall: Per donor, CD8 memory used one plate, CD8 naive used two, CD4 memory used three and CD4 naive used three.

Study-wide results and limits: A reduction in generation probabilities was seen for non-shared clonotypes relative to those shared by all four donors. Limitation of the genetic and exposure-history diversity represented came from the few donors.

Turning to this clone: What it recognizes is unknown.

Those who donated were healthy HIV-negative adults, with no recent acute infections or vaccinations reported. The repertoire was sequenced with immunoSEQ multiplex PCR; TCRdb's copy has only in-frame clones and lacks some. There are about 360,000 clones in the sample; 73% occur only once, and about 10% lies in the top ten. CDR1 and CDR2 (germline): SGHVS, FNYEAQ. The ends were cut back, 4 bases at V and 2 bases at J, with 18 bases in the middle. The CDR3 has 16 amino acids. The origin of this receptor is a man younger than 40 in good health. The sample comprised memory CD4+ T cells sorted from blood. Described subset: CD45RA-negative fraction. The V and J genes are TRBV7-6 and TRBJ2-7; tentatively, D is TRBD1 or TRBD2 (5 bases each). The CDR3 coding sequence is TGTGCCAGCAGCTCCACCCGGGGCAGGAGAACCTACGAGCAGTACTTC. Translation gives CASSSTRGRRTYEQYF.